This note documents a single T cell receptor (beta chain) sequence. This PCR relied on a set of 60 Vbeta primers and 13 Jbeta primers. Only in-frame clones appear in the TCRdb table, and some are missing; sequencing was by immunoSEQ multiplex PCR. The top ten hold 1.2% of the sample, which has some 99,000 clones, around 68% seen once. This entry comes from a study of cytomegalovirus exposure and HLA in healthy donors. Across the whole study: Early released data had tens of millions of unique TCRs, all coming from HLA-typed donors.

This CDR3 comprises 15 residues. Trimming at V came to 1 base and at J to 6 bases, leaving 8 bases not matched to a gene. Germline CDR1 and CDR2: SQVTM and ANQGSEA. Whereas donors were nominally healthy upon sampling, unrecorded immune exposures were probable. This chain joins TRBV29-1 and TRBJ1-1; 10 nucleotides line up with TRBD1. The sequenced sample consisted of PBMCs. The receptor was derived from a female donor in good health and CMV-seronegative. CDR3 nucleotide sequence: TGCAGCGTTGAAGGGACAGGGGGTGGGGCAGCTGAAGCTTTCTTT. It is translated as CSVEGTGGGAAEAFF.